This TCR beta chain was profiled in a study of OX40 agonist ivuxolimab in advanced cancers. Across the whole study: It was permissible to have had prior anti-PD-1, anti-PD-L1 or anti-CTLA-4 therapy, and around 40% had some. Partial responses were seen in three patients, one with hepatocellular carcinoma and two with cutaneous melanoma.

Comment on this clone: Its antigen is as yet unknown.

Study observations and caveats: At 0.1 to 3.0 mg/kg, clonal expansion of CD4+ and CD8+ blood T cells had occurred by week 6.

From germline, CDR1 is SGDLS and CDR2 YYNGEE. Deletions cut 4 bases from V and 7 bases from J, with 18 bases between. This CDR3 is built from 15 residues. The table came from immunoSEQ multiplex PCR; TCRdb's copy has only in-frame clones and leaves some out. The sample lists 48,000 or so clones, about four fifths occurring once. The chain has TRBV9 and TRBJ2-1; the D gene could be TRBD1 or TRBD2 (5 bases each). The sequence was collected from an adult with an advanced solid tumor such as melanoma, head and neck, liver or kidney cancer. Sequenced here: CD4+ or CD8+ T cells sorted from blood, sampled in a trial of the OX40 agonist ivuxolimab. This chain's CDR3 is CASSTMGRADNEQFF. The CDR3 DNA reads TGTGCCAGCAGCACCATGGGACGGGCAGATAATGAGCAGTTCTTC.